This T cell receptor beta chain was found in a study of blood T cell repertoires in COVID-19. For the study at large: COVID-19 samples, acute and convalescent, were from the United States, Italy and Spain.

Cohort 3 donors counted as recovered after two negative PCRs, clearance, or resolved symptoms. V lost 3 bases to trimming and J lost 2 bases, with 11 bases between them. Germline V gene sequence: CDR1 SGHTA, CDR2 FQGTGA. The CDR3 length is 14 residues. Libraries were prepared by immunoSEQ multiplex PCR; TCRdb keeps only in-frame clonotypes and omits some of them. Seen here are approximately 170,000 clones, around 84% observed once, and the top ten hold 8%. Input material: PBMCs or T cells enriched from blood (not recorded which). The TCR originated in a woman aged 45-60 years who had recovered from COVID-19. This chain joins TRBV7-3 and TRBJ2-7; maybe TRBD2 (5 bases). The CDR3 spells CASSFAEVPYEQYF. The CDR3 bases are TGTGCCAGCAGCTTTGCGGAGGTCCCCTACGAGCAGTACTTC.